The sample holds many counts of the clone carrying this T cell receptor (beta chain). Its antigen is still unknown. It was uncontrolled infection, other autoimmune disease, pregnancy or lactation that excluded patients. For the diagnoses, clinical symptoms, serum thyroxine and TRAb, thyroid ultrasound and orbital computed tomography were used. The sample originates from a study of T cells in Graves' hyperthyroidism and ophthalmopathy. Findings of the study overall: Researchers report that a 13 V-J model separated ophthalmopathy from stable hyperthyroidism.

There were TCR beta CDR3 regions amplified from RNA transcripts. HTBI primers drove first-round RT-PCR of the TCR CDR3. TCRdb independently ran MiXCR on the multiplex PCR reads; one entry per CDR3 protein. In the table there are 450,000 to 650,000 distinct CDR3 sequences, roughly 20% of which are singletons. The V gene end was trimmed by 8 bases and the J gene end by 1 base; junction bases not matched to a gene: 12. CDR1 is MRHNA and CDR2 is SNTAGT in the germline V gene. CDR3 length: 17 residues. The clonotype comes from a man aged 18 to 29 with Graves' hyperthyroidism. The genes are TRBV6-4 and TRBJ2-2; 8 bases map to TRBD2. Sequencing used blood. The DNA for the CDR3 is TGTGCCAGCGGCGAGAGCCCCCTAGCGGGGAACACCGGGGAGCTGTTTTTT. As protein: CASGESPLAGNTGELFF.